The 15 T cell receptor beta chains listed next were all sequenced from one sample in a study of CD8 T cells in ankylosing spondylitis. General study findings and limits: Blood of patients with ankylosing spondylitis appeared to be characterized by a TCR beta motif of 8 or 9 highly homologous variants.

For these TCRs, the target antigens are not known. Via MiXCR, TCRdb re-called the 5' RACE reads, giving one row per CDR3 protein. The sample gives over 400,000 distinct CDR3 sequences, roughly a quarter of which show up once; 0.89% is in the top ten. The material sequenced was blood, either unsorted or a sorted T cell fraction (not recorded which). All receptors derive from a male donor with ankylosing spondylitis.

V gene TRBV29-1 combines with J gene TRBJ2-3; D remains ambiguous. Germline V gene lookup returns CDR1 SQVTM and CDR2 ANQGSEA. Between the trimmed V and J ends, which lost 5 bases and 1 base, there was a span of 7 bases. CDR3 size: 12 residues. CDR3 sequence reads: CSVSPRTDTQYF. CDR3 DNA: TGCAGCGTTTCCCCACGCACAGATACGCAGTATTTT.

CDR3 DNA: TGTGCCAGTGACAGGGACAATGAGCAGTTCTTC. This gives the protein CASDRDNEQFF. The chain couples TRBV2 to TRBJ2-1, with 7 bases aligning to TRBD1. This CDR3 has 11 amino acids. The V gene end was trimmed by 9 bases and the J gene end by 5 bases; junction bases not matched to a gene: 1. Germline lookup yields CDR1 SNHLY and CDR2 FYNNEI.

CDR3: CANQQRHRNEQYV. The CDR3 DNA follows: TGTGCCAACCAGCAGAGACATCGTAACGAGCAGTACGTC. The V and J genes are TRBV21-1 and TRBJ2-7. TRBV21-1 corresponds to a pseudogene. This CDR3 region has 13 residues.

V usage is TRBV4-2 and J usage is TRBJ2-2, with D possibly matching TRBD2 (6 bases). Germline CDR1 and CDR2: LGHNA and YNFKEQ. V was shortened by 4 bases and J by 10 bases, with 16 bases between the two germline ends. This CDR3 spans 14 amino acids. CDR3 bases: TGTGCCAGCAGCCCAGCGGAGGGGCGGACGGAGCTGTTTTTT. Translation gives CASSPAEGRTELFF.

This clonotype was seen more than once but under ten times. The genes are TRBV7-8 and TRBJ2-1, with 10 nucleotides matching TRBD1. This CDR3 contains 15 residues. The V segment lost 5 bases and the J segment 3 bases; nucleotides outside the gene matches: 4. The germline gives CDR1 SGHVS, CDR2 FQNEAQ. The DNA for the CDR3 is TGTGCCAGCAGCAGGGGACAGGGGATCTACAATGAGCAGTTCTTC. As protein: CASSRGQGIYNEQFF.

The V gene is TRBV18, the J gene TRBJ2-1; TRBD2 agrees at 7 bases. V shed 1 base and J 7 bases; nucleotides not matched to a gene: 7. The CDR3 runs 15 residues. Germline V gives CDR1 KGHSH, CDR2 LQKENI. CDR3 sequence (DNA): TGTGCCAGCTCACCACGCAGGGCGCGGGAGAATGAGCAGTTCTTC. Its protein is CASSPRRARENEQFF. The full variable domain, completed using reference TRBV18 and TRBJ2-1, is NAGVMQNPRHLVRRRGQEARLRCSPMKGHSHVYWYRQLPEEGLKFMVYLQKENIIDESGMPKERFSAEFPKEGPSILRIQQVVRGDSAAYFCASSPRRARENEQFFGPGTRLTVL.

The V call is TRBV10-3, the J call TRBJ1-5; unclear D gene. Germline V gene sequence: CDR1 ENHRY, CDR2 SYGVKD. Trimming shortened V by 3 bases and J by 0 bases, and 9 bases separated the two germline ends. CDR3 size: 15 residues. The CDR3 spells CAISDLGSSNQPQHF. The CDR3 DNA is TGTGCCATCAGTGATTTGGGCTCTAGCAATCAGCCCCAGCATTTT.

The chain couples TRBV4-2 to TRBJ2-1; 7 positions agree with TRBD2. The germline gives CDR1 LGHNA, CDR2 YNFKEQ. The CDR3 runs 15 residues. Unmatched junction bases numbered 8, after V lost 4 bases and J lost 5 bases. The chain's CDR3 is CASSPLHGRNNEQFF. In nucleotides, the CDR3 is TGTGCCAGCAGCCCCCTGCACGGGAGGAACAATGAGCAGTTCTTC.

Turning to this clonotype: Compared with germline, one end of the junction differs, possibly owing to a read error. CDR3 in amino acids: CASSARGVSNPSGF. CDR3 nucleotides: TGTGCCAGCAGCGCGAGGGGGGTCTCAAACCCCAGCGGGTTC. This chain links TRBV9 with TRBJ2-1; D is perhaps TRBD1 or TRBD2 (6 bases each). This CDR3 contains 14 residues. Germline CDR1 is SGDLS and CDR2 is YYNGEE.

This chain uses TRBV5-1 with TRBJ1-6; perhaps TRBD1 as D (5 bases). The ends were cut back, 5 bases at V and 7 bases at J, with 13 bases in the middle. The CDR3 is 14 amino acids. Germline CDR1 SGHRS, CDR2 YFSETQ. The chain's CDR3 is CASRGEGANSPLHF. The CDR3 region has the DNA TGCGCCAGCAGGGGGGAAGGGGCAAATTCACCCCTCCACTTT. Filled out from reference TRBV5-1 and TRBJ1-6, the complete variable domain reads KAGVTQTPRYLIKTRGQQVTLSCSPISGHRSVSWYQQTPGQGLQFLFEYFSETQRNKGNFPGRFSGRQFSNSRSEMNVSTLELGDSALYLCASRGEGANSPLHFGNGTRLTVT.

This clonotype came up a few times. V is TRBV4-2 and J is TRBJ2-1; tentative D call: TRBD2 (5 bases). V shed 1 base and J shed 3 bases, with 13 bases lying between them. Germline values: CDR1 LGHNA, CDR2 YNFKEQ. This CDR3 is built from 16 residues. The CDR3: CASSQGGLGDYNEQFF. In DNA, the CDR3 is TGTGCCAGCAGCCAAGGAGGGCTAGGAGACTACAATGAGCAGTTCTTC.

This clonotype was detected a few times. In DNA, the CDR3 is TGTGCCAGCAGTCCCCTACGGACACAGCAGTTCTTC. Its protein product is CASSPLRTQQFF. V usage is TRBV12-3 or TRBV12-4 and J usage is TRBJ2-1; TRBD1 might be the D (5 bases). The CDR3 consists of 12 residues. V was shortened by 5 bases and J by 11 bases, with 13 bases between the two germline ends.

The chain couples TRBV27 to TRBJ2-3, with D perhaps matching TRBD2 (7 bases). Germline values: CDR1 MNHEY, CDR2 SMNVEV (reference sequence). Trimming removed 5 bases from V and 9 bases from J, with 24 bases in between. This CDR3 region has 16 residues. CDR3 residues: CASSVRLGGGMGTQYF. The CDR3 DNA reads TGTGCCAGCAGTGTTAGACTAGGGGGGGGGATGGGCACGCAGTATTTT.

V and J are TRBV20-1 and TRBJ2-7; D is possibly TRBD2 (6 bases). CDR1 is DFQATT and CDR2 is SNEGSKA in the germline V gene (reference sequence). The CDR3 has 14 residues. CDR3 protein: CIARDFAGPGEQYV. The CDR3 coding sequence is TGCATTGCTAGAGATTTTGCGGGGCCAGGTGAGCAGTACGTC.

This rearrangement joins TRBV7-9 to TRBJ2-2; D is unresolved. CDR3 length equals 13 residues. The V gene lost 4 bases and the J gene lost 0 bases, with 3 bases spanning the gap. The germline V gene has CDR1 SEHNR and CDR2 FQNEAQ (reference sequence). CDR3 sequence: CASSSANTGELFF. As DNA, the CDR3 is TGTGCCAGCAGCTCGGCGAACACCGGGGAGCTGTTTTTT.